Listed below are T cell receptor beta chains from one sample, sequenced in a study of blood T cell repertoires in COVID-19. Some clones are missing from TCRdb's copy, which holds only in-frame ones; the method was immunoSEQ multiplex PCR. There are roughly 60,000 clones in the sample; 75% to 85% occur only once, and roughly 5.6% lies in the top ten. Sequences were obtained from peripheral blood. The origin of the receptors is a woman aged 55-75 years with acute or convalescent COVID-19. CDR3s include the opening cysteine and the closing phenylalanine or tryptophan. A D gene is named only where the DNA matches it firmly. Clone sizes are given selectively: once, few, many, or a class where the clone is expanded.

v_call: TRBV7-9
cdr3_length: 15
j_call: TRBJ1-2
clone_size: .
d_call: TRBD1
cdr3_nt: TGTGCCAGCAGCAAGGACAGGGAGGGGTACTATGGCTACACCTTC
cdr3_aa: CASSKDREGYYGYTF

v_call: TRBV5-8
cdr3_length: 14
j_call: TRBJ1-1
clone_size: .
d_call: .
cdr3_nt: TGTGCCAGCAGCTACAGGGAGCGGAACACTGAAGCTTTCTTT
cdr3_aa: CASSYRERNTEAFF

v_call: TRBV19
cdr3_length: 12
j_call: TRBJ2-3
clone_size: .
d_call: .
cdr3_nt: TGTGCCGTTTGGGCTAGCACAGATACGCAGTATTTT
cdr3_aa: CAVWASTDTQYF

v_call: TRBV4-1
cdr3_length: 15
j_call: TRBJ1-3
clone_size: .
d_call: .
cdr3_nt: TGCGCCAGCAGCCAAGGACAGGTTTCTGGAAACACCATATATTTT
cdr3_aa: CASSQGQVSGNTIYF

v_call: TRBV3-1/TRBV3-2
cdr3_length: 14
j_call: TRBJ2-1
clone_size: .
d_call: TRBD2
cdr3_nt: TGTGCCAGCAGCCAGCGGGGGGAACACAATGAGCAGTTCTTC
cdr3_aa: CASSQRGEHNEQFF

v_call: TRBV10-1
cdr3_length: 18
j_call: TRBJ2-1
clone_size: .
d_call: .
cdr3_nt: TGCGCCAGCAGTGACCAACAGACCCGGGAAACCCCAGTCTATGAGCAGTTCTTC
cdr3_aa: CASSDQQTRETPVYEQFF

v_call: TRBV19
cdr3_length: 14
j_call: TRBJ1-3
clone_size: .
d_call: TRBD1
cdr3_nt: TGTGCCAGTAGTAGGACAGGGGCTGGAAACACCATATATTTT
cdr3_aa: CASSRTGAGNTIYF

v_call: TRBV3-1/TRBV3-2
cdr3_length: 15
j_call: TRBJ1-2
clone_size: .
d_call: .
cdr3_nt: TGTGCCAGCAGCCAAGATATCGAGCTATACTATGGCTACACCTTC
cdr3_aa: CASSQDIELYYGYTF

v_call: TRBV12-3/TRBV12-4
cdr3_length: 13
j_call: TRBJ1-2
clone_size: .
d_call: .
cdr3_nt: TGTGCCAGCAGCCCAGACAGCGACTATGGCTACACCTTC
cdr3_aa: CASSPDSDYGYTF

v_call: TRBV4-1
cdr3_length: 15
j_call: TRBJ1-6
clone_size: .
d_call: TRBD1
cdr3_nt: TGCGCCAGCAGCCAAGATACGGGACAGATTCGAGCCCTCCACTTT
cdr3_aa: CASSQDTGQIRALHF

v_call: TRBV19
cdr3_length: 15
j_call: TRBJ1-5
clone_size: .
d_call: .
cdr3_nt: TGTGCCAGTAGTATAGGCCAGGGTCGCAATCAGCCCCAGCATTTT
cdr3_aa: CASSIGQGRNQPQHF

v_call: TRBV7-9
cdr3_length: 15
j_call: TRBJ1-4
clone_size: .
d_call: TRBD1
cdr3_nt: TGTGCCAGCAGCCCCGGGACAGGGAAAAATGAAAAACTGTTTTTT
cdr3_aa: CASSPGTGKNEKLFF

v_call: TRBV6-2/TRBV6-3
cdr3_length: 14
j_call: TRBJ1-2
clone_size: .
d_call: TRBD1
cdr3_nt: TGTGCCAGCAGTTCCCAGGACAGGAGGGATGGCTACACCTTC
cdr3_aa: CASSSQDRRDGYTF

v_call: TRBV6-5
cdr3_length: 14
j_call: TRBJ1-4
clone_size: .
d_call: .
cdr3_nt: TGTGCCAGTGCCGTCGGGGGTACTAATGAAAAACTGTTTTTT
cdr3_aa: CASAVGGTNEKLFF

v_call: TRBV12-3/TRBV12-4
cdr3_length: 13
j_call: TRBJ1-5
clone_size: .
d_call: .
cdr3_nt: TGTGCCATCACCCAGGGAAACCTTCAGCCCCAGCATTTT
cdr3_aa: CAITQGNLQPQHF

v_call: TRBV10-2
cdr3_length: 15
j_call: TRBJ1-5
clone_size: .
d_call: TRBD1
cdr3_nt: TGCGCCAGCAGGGCCGAGACAGGGCTCAATCAGCCCCAGCATTTT
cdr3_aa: CASRAETGLNQPQHF

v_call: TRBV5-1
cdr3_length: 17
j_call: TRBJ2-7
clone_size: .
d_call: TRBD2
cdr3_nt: TGCGCCAGCAGCTTGCCCGGACTAGCGGGGGGAACCTACGAGCAGTACTTC
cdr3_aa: CASSLPGLAGGTYEQYF

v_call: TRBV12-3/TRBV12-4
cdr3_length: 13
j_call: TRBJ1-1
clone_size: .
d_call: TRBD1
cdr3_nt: TGTGCCAGCAGCCCGGGACCGGGACAGTTAACTTTCTTT
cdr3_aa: CASSPGPGQLTFF

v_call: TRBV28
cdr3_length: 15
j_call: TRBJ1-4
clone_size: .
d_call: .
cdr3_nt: TGTGCCAGCAGTTCGCCTGCGGGGAGCGGTGAAAAACTGTTTTTT
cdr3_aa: CASSSPAGSGEKLFF

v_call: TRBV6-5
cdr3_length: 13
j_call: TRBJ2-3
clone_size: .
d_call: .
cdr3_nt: TGTGCCAGCAGTTACCGGTTCACAGATACGCAGTATTTT
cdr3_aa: CASSYRFTDTQYF

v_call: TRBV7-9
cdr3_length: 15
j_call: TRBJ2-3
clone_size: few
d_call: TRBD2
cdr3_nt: TGTGCCAGCAGCTTACACGGGGGGGCGACAGATACGCAGTATTTT
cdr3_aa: CASSLHGGATDTQYF

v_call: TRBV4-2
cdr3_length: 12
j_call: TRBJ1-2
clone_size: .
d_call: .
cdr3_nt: TGTGCCAGCAGCCAAGACGGCGGTGGCTACACCTTC
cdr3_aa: CASSQDGGGYTF

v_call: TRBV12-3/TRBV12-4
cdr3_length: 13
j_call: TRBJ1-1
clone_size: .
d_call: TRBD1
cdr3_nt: TGTGCCAGCCTCCAGACAGGGCCCACTGAAGCTTTCTTT
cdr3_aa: CASLQTGPTEAFF

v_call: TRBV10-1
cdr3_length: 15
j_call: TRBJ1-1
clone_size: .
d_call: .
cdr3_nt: TGCGCCAGCAGTGAGTCGACGGGGTCGGGCACTGAAGCTTTCTTT
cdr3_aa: CASSESTGSGTEAFF

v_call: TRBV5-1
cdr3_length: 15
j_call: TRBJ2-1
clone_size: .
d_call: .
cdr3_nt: TGCGCCAGCAGCCCGCGGGTCTCACGGGGGAATGAGCAGTTCTTC
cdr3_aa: CASSPRVSRGNEQFF

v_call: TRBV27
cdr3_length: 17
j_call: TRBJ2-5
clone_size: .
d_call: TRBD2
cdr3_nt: TGTGCCAGCAGTTTATCGATTAGGACTAGCGGAAGGGAGACCCAGTACTTC
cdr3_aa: CASSLSIRTSGRETQYF

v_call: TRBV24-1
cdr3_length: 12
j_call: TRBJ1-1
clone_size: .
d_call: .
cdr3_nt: TGTGCCACCAGTGCTATGGGCTCTGAAGCTTTCTTT
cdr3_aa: CATSAMGSEAFF

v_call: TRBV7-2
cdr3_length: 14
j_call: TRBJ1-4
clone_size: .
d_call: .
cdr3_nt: TGTGCCAGCAGCTTACAGGGAACTAATGAAAAACTGTTTTTT
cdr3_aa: CASSLQGTNEKLFF

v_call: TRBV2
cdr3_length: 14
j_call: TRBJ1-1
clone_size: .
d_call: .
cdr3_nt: TGTGCCAGCAGCGGTCAGGGGCCGTCCACTGAAGCTTTCTTT
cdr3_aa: CASSGQGPSTEAFF

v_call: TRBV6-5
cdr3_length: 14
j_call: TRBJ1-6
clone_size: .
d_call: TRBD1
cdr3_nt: TGTGCCAGCAGTTCGCGACAGGGGACTTCACCCCTCCACTTT
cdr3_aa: CASSSRQGTSPLHF

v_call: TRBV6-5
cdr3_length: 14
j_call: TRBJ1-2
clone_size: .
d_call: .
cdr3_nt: TGTGCCAGCAGATCCCAGCGGGGGGCTGGCGGCTACACCTTC
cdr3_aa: CASRSQRGAGGYTF

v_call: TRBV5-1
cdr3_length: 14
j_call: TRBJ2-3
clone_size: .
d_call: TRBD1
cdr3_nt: TGCGCCAGCAACCCGGGACAGCTCACAGATACGCAGTATTTT
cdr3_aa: CASNPGQLTDTQYF

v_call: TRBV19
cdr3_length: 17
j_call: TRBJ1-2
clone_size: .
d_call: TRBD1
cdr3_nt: TGTGCCAGTAGTATCAGGGACAGGGGACCTTCGAACTATGGCTACACCTTC
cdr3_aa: CASSIRDRGPSNYGYTF

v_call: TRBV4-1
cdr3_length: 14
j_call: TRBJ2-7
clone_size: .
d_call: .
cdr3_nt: TGCGCCAGCAGCCAGCAGGGGGGTAAAGGGGAGCAGTACTTC
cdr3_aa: CASSQQGGKGEQYF

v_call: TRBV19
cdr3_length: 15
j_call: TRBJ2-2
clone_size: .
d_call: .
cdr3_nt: TGTGCCAGTAGTCGACCTGGGCGTGGCACCGGGGAGCTGTTTTTT
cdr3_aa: CASSRPGRGTGELFF

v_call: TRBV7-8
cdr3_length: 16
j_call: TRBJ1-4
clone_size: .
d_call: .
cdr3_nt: TGTGCCAGCAGCTTAGAGCAGGCAGCCCATAATGAAAAACTGTTTTTT
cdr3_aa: CASSLEQAAHNEKLFF

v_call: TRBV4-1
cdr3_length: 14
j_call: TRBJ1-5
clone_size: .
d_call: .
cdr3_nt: TGCGCCAGCAGCCCCGGCAGGGACAATCAGCCCCAGCATTTT
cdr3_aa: CASSPGRDNQPQHF

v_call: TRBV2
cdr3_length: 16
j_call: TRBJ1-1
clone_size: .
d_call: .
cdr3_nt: TGTGCCAGCAGTGAGGCGGTCGGGCGGGGGAACACTGAAGCTTTCTTT
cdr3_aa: CASSEAVGRGNTEAFF

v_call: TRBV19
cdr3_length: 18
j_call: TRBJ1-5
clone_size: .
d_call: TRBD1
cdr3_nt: TGTGCCAGTAGCCATGGCGGGACAGGGGGGTTTGGCAATCAGCCCCAGCATTTT
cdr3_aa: CASSHGGTGGFGNQPQHF

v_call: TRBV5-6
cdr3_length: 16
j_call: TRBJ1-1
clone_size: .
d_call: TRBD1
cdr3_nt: TGTGCCAGCAGCTTATCGCAGGGGGTATTGAACACTGAAGCTTTCTTT
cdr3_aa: CASSLSQGVLNTEAFF

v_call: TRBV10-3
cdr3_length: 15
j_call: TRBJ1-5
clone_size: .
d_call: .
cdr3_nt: TGTGCCATCAGTGAGTCATGGGGGGACAATCAGCCCCAGCATTTT
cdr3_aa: CAISESWGDNQPQHF

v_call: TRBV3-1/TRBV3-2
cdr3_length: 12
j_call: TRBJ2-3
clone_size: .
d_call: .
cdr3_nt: TGTGCCAGCAGCCCAAGCACAGATACGCAGTATTTT
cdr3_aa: CASSPSTDTQYF

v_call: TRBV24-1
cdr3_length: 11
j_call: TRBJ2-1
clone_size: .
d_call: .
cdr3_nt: TGTGCCACCAGTGCGGGGTATGAGCAGTTCTTC
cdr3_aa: CATSAGYEQFF

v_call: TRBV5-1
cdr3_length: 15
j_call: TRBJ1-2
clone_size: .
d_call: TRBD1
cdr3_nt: TGCGCCAGCAGCTCCATACAGGGGGAACACTATGGCTACACCTTC
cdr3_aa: CASSSIQGEHYGYTF

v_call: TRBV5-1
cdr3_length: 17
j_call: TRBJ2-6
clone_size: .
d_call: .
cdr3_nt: TGCGCCAGCAGCCTGGGGGCCTTGAACTCTGGGGCCAACGTCCTGACTTTC
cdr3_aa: CASSLGALNSGANVLTF

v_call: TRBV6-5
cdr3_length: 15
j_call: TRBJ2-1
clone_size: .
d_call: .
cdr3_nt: TGTGCCAGCAGTATTCTCCACTCGAGGGGGAATGAGCAGTTCTTC
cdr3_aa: CASSILHSRGNEQFF

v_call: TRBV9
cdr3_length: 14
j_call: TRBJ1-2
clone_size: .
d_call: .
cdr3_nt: TGTGCCAGCAGCGTAGCGCAGGGGCAGTATGGCTACACCTTC
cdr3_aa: CASSVAQGQYGYTF

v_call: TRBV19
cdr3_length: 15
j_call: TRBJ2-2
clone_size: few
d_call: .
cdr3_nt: TGTGCCAGTAACCCACGGACGGGAAACACCGGGGAGCTGTTTTTT
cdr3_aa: CASNPRTGNTGELFF

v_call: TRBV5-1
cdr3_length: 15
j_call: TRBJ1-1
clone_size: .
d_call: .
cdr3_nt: TGCGCCAGCAGGATAGGGACACAAGGCGGCATTGAAGCTTTCTTT
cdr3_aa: CASRIGTQGGIEAFF

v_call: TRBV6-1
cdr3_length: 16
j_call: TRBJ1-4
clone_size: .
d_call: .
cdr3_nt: TGTGCCAGCAGTGTTCTTCAGGGTTATCCTAATGAAAAACTGTTTTTT
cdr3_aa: CASSVLQGYPNEKLFF

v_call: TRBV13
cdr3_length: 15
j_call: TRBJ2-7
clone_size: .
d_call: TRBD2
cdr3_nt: TGTGCCAGCAGTCAGACTAGCGGGGGCCTCTACGAGCAGTACTTC
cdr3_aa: CASSQTSGGLYEQYF

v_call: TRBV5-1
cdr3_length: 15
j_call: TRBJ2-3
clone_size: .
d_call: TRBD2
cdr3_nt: TGCGCCAGCAGCTTGGGTAGCGGGGAAACAGATACGCAGTATTTT
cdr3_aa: CASSLGSGETDTQYF

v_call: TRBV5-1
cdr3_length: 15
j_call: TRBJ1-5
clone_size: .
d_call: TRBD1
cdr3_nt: TGCGCCAGCAGCCGGACAGGGGGGAGCAATCAGCCCCAGCATTTT
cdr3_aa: CASSRTGGSNQPQHF

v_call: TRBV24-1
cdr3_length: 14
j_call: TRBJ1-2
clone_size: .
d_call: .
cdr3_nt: TGTGCCACCAGTGATAAGGGGTTTAACTATGGCTACACCTTC
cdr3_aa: CATSDKGFNYGYTF

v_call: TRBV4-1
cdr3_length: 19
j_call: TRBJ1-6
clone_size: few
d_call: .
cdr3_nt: TGCGCCAGCAGCCAAGATCTTCCAAGCCCAAGCTCCTATAATTCACCCCTCCACTTT
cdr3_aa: CASSQDLPSPSSYNSPLHF

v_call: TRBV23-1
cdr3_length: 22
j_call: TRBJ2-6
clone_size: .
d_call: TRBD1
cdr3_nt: TGCGCCAGCAGTCAATCGCATTGCATCCGGGGACAGATCTACTCTGGGGCCAACGTCCTGACTTTC
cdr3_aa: CASSQSHCIRGQIYSGANVLTF

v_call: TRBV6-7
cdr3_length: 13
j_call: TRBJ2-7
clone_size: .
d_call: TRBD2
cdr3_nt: TGTGCCAGCGGGACTAGCGGGGATAACGAGCAGTACTTC
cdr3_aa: CASGTSGDNEQYF

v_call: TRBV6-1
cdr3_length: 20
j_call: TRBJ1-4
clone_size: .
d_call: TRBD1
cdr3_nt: TGTGCCAGCAGTGAACTACACGGGACAGGGGCCTCAGCCCGGAATGAAAAACTGTTTTTT
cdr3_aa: CASSELHGTGASARNEKLFF

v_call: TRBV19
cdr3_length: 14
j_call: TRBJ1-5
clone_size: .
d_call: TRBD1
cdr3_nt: TGTGCCAGTTCCTGGACAGGGAACAATCAGCCCCAGCATTTT
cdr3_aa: CASSWTGNNQPQHF

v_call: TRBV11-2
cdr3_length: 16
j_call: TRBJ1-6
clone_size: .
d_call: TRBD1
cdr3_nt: TGTGCCAGCAGCCCGGAAGGACAGGGTCGTAATTCACCCCTCCACTTT
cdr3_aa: CASSPEGQGRNSPLHF